The rows below give T cell receptor beta chains drawn from one sample of a study of blood T cell repertoires in COVID-19. This table comes from immunoSEQ multiplex PCR, and its TCRdb copy is limited to in-frame clones, with some not included. The sample lists 150,000 to 200,000 clones; almost 80% were seen once. Material for sequencing was peripheral blood. These receptors were taken from a man in his fifties or sixties with active or convalescent COVID-19. Each CDR3 is given with its conserved first and last residue. D genes are given only for firm matches. Clone size is shown for a subset of rows, as once, few, many or a class of expanded clone.

>TRBV27|NA|NA|TRBJ2-7
TGTGCCAGCAGTTTTAGCGGTAGCTCCTACGAGCAGTACTTC
CASSFSGSSYEQYF
>TRBV18|NA|TRBD2|TRBJ2-4
TGTGCCAGCTCACGGACTAGCGGGAGAGGTTTTGAAGGCATTCAGTACTTC
CASSRTSGRGFEGIQYF
>TRBV24-1|NA|NA|TRBJ2-7
TGTGCCACCAGTGACCGAGACGAGCAGTACTTC
CATSDRDEQYF
>TRBV9|NA|NA|TRBJ1-1
TGTGCCAGCAGCGTAGACCAGGCGAACACTGAAGCTTTCTTT
CASSVDQANTEAFF
>TRBV7-9|NA|NA|TRBJ2-7
TGTGCCAGCAGCTTAGGTGGGAGAAGGGCCTACGAGCAGTACTTC
CASSLGGRRAYEQYF
>TRBV6-5|NA|TRBD1|TRBJ1-2
TGTGCCAGCAGGAACACAGGGGAGACTGGCTACACCTTC
CASRNTGETGYTF
>TRBV27|few|TRBD2|TRBJ2-1
TGTGCCAGCAGTTTGGCGAGCGGGAGGGCCCTCAGTGAGCAGTTCTTC
CASSLASGRALSEQFF
>TRBV5-6|NA|TRBD1|TRBJ2-7
TGTGCCAGCAGCTTGGGACAGGGTTCCTACGAGCAGTACTTC
CASSLGQGSYEQYF
>TRBV2|NA|NA|TRBJ2-5
TGTGCCAGCAGTGGGCAGCAAGAGACCCAGTACTTC
CASSGQQETQYF
>TRBV7-9|NA|TRBD1|TRBJ2-7
TGTGCCAGCAGCCCAAGGGGAAGAGGGGGCCTACACGAGCAGTACTTC
CASSPRGRGGLHEQYF
>TRBV28|NA|NA|TRBJ1-1
TGTGCCAGCAGTTTAGGCACAGCTTTTGTGCCGACGGGGACTGAAGCTTTCTTT
CASSLGTAFVPTGTEAFF
>TRBV7-2|once|TRBD2|TRBJ2-7
TGTGCCAGCAGCTCCGGCGGGAGCTCCTACGAGCAGTACTTC
CASSSGGSSYEQYF
>TRBV11-2|few|NA|TRBJ2-1
TGTGCCAGCAGCTTAGAGGTGGGAGTCGGCAATGAGCAGTTCTTC
CASSLEVGVGNEQFF
>TRBV15|NA|TRBD2|TRBJ2-7
TGTGCCACCAGCAGTAGAGTGGGACTAGCGGGCGAGCAGTACTTC
CATSSRVGLAGEQYF
>TRBV6-2/TRBV6-3|NA|NA|TRBJ1-6
TGTGCCAGCAGTTACTTGCCGGGGAATTCACCCCTCCACTTT
CASSYLPGNSPLHF
>TRBV19|NA|NA|TRBJ2-1
TGTGCCAGTAGCAGGCGGCAGGGGACCTACAATGAGCAGTTCTTC
CASSRRQGTYNEQFF
>TRBV5-1|NA|TRBD1|TRBJ1-1
TGCGCCAGCAGCTTGGGAGACAGGGGGGGCACTGAAGCTTTCTTT
CASSLGDRGGTEAFF
>TRBV5-6|NA|TRBD2|TRBJ2-5
TGTGCCAGCAGCCCATTAGGGAGCGGGAACCAAGAGACCCAGTACTTC
CASSPLGSGNQETQYF
>TRBV30|NA|NA|TRBJ1-1
TGTGCCTACTCCGACAGAAACACTGAAGCTTTCTTT
CAYSDRNTEAFF
>TRBV18|NA|NA|TRBJ1-1
TGTGCCAGCTCTCAAGACAGCGTGAACACTGAAGCTTTCTTT
CASSQDSVNTEAFF
>TRBV29-1|NA|NA|TRBJ1-1
TGCAGCGTTGCAGAGGCTTCGAACACTGAAGCTTTCTTT
CSVAEASNTEAFF
>TRBV7-2|NA|NA|TRBJ2-3
TGTGCCAGCAGCCCCCGAACTAGTCGGACAGATACGCAGTATTTT
CASSPRTSRTDTQYF
>TRBV25-1|NA|NA|TRBJ1-4
TGTGCCAGCACTTTCGGTGAAAAACTGTTTTTT
CASTFGEKLFF
>TRBV5-4|NA|TRBD1|TRBJ2-5
TGTGCCAGCAGCGACCGAACAGGGGAAGAGACCCAGTACTTC
CASSDRTGEETQYF
>TRBV18|NA|NA|TRBJ2-7
TGTGCCAGCTCCCCACAGGAGATTTCCTACGAGCAGTACTTC
CASSPQEISYEQYF
>TRBV4-1|NA|TRBD2|TRBJ2-1
TGCGCCAGCAGCCAAGATCGAACCCCGACTAGCGGGAGGGATCGGAGGTTCTTC
CASSQDRTPTSGRDRRFF
>TRBV4-2|NA|TRBD2|TRBJ2-2
TGTGCCAGCAGCCAAGATGTGGCTAGCGGGAGTCGGACCGGGGAGCTGTTTTTT
CASSQDVASGSRTGELFF
>TRBV30|once|TRBD2|TRBJ2-3
TGTGCCTGGAGCCTAGCGGGGAGCACAGATACGCAGTATTTT
CAWSLAGSTDTQYF
>TRBV6-5|NA|NA|TRBJ2-1
TGTGCCAGCAGTTACTCGCCTAGCTCCTACAATGAGCAGTTCTTC
CASSYSPSSYNEQFF
>TRBV7-9|NA|TRBD2|TRBJ2-7
TGTGCCAGCAGCTCTAGCGGGACTGGAGAGCAGTACTTC
CASSSSGTGEQYF
>TRBV7-2|NA|TRBD2|TRBJ2-5
TGTGCCAGCAGCTTCGCGGGACTAGCGTTCGAGACCCAGTACTTC
CASSFAGLAFETQYF
>TRBV19|NA|NA|TRBJ1-1
TGTGCCAGTGATTCGGCGGTTAGGGGTCTGAACACTGAAGCTTTCTTT
CASDSAVRGLNTEAFF
>TRBV15|NA|TRBD1|TRBJ2-2
TGTGCCACCAGCAGGGGGCTGGCTACAGGGGCCACCGGGGAGCTGTTTTTT
CATSRGLATGATGELFF
>TRBV5-4|NA|TRBD2|TRBJ2-5
TGTGCCAGCAGCTTGGCCGGGGGGGAGACCCAGTACTTC
CASSLAGGETQYF
>TRBV4-1|NA|NA|TRBJ2-7
TGCGCCAGCAGCCCCCGCACAGGGCCCTACGAGCAGTACTTC
CASSPRTGPYEQYF
>TRBV11-2|NA|NA|TRBJ2-7
TGTGCCAGCAGGGAACAGCCGGCCGGTGAGCAGTACTTC
CASREQPAGEQYF
>TRBV28|NA|TRBD1|TRBJ2-7
TGTGCCAGCAGCACTACAGGGGGCTCGGGCGAGCAGTACTTC
CASSTTGGSGEQYF
>TRBV19|NA|NA|TRBJ2-7
TGTGCCAGTAGTCCCCCAGGTACCTACGAGCAGTACTTC
CASSPPGTYEQYF
>TRBV7-3|NA|NA|TRBJ2-1
TGTGCCAGCAGGTCAAGCTCAGGGGTTGAGCAGTTCTTC
CASRSSSGVEQFF
>TRBV28|once|NA|TRBJ2-6
TGTGCCAGCAGCCTAGGAGGCTCTGGGGCCAACGTCCTGACTTTC
CASSLGGSGANVLTF
>TRBV29-1|NA|NA|TRBJ1-1
TGCAGCGTTGAAGCCGAGGGGGGGATTACTGAAGCTTTCTTT
CSVEAEGGITEAFF
>TRBV2|few|NA|TRBJ1-5
TGTGCCAGCAGTGAGGGAGTTGCCGGTCCGAATCAGCCCCAGCATTTT
CASSEGVAGPNQPQHF
>TRBV29-1|few|TRBD1|TRBJ1-3
TGCAGCGTTGCACCGGGACAGAGCTCTGGAAACACCATATATTTT
CSVAPGQSSGNTIYF
>TRBV6-5|NA|TRBD1|TRBJ2-7
TGTGCCAGCCTCCGTGGGACAGGGGTAGACGAGCAGTACTTC
CASLRGTGVDEQYF
>TRBV20-1|NA|TRBD1|TRBJ1-3
TGCAGTGCTAGTCGAGACAGGGCCGGAAACACCATATATTTT
CSASRDRAGNTIYF
>TRBV14|NA|NA|TRBJ2-2
TGTGCCAGCAGCCAAGGAAGGGCGGGGAACACCGGGGAGCTGTTTTTT
CASSQGRAGNTGELFF
>TRBV6-1|NA|NA|TRBJ1-2
TGTGCCAGCAGCTCGGTAGCTAACTATGGCTACACCTTC
CASSSVANYGYTF
>TRBV4-1|NA|TRBD2|TRBJ2-5
TGCGCCAGCAGCCAAGACTGGCGGGGGAACCAAGAGACCCAGTACTTC
CASSQDWRGNQETQYF
>TRBV29-1|once|NA|TRBJ2-5
TGCAGCGTTCAGACAACTCCCTACCAAGAGACCCAGTACTTC
CSVQTTPYQETQYF
>TRBV5-1|few|TRBD1|TRBJ2-5
TGCGCCAGCAGCTTTGACAGGGCGGGGACCCAGTACTTC
CASSFDRAGTQYF
>TRBV12-3/TRBV12-4|NA|NA|TRBJ1-2
TGTGCCAGCAGTTACAGAAACTATGGCTACACCTTC
CASSYRNYGYTF
>TRBV7-2|NA|NA|TRBJ2-7
TGTGCCAGCACCCCAATGGTTTGGGGTGGAGGCTACGAGCAGTACTTC
CASTPMVWGGGYEQYF
>TRBV5-6|NA|NA|TRBJ2-7
TGTGCCAGCAGCGGAAACGGGATCCACTACGAGCAGTACTTC
CASSGNGIHYEQYF
>TRBV24-1|NA|NA|TRBJ2-7
TGTGCCACCAGTGACAATCGGGACACGAGCTCCTACGAGCAGTACTTC
CATSDNRDTSSYEQYF
>TRBV28|few|NA|TRBJ2-5
TGTGCCAGCAGTCCCCCCCGGGGTGCAGAGACCCAGTACTTC
CASSPPRGAETQYF
>TRBV18|once|TRBD2|TRBJ2-7
TGTGCCAGCTCACCGGGACTAGGAGGTAACGAGCAGTACTTC
CASSPGLGGNEQYF